This TCR beta chain was identified in a study of early T cells in non-severe SARS-CoV-2 infection. About the study: Chains were unpaired, as sequencing was done on bulk RNA from unsorted whole blood. Study-wide results and limits: Matching against VDJdb likely underestimated virus-specific expansions, favoring anti-spike CD8.

A single record per CDR3 protein comes from TCRdb applying MiXCR to the 5' RACE reads. Here the sample spans about 83,000 distinct CDR3 sequences, roughly an eighth being singletons. V was clipped by 6 bases and J by 3 bases; unmatched bases: 9. The V gene's germline CDR1 is KGHSH and CDR2 LQKENI. This CDR3 comprises 15 residues. As to this clonotype: What it binds is not known.

The genes are TRBV18 and TRBJ2-7; TRBD2 matches at 9 bases. The clonotype was recovered from an adult who was a healthcare worker with PCR-confirmed SARS-CoV-2 infection or an uninfected control (not recorded which). The specimen was whole blood. CDR3 region: CASSLSGGTSYEQYF. The CDR3 region has the DNA TGTGCCAGCTCCCTCAGCGGGGGGACGAGCTACGAGCAGTACTTC.